This T cell receptor (beta chain) was documented in a study of graft-versus-host responses after intestinal transplantation. Trimming pared 3 bases from V and 6 bases from J, leaving 15 bases between. This CDR3 region has 13 residues. Per the germline V gene, CDR1 is GTSNPN and CDR2 is SVGIG (reference sequence). As regards this clone: Its antigen is currently unknown.

Clones were read by immunoSEQ multiplex PCR, and TCRdb kept only the in-frame ones, dropping some. The data show tens of thousands of clones, about nine tenths seen once. V is TRBV30 and J is TRBJ2-7; maybe TRBD1 (6 bases). The receptor comes from a human donor who was the organ donor for an intestinal transplant. The material was unstimulated CD8+ T cells sorted from spleen or lymph node cells, obtained before transplant. The CDR3 sequence: CAWRVDSGAEQYF. CDR3 DNA: TGTGCCTGGAGGGTCGATTCAGGGGCCGAGCAGTACTTC. Complete variable domain (other parts from reference TRBV30 and TRBJ2-7): SQTIHQWPATLVQPVGSPLSLECTVEGTSNPNLYWYRQAAGRGLQLLFYSVGIGQISSEVPQNLSASRPQDRQFILSSKKLLLSDSGFYLCAWRVDSGAEQYFGPGTRLTVT.